This T cell receptor beta chain was sequenced in a study of metastatic and nonmetastatic thyroid tumors. Study information: It was across blood and tumor or nodule tissue from malignant and benign thyroid patients that repertoires were compared.

Methods used by the authors: CDR3 differences across clinicopathological groups were used to build a distant-metastasis classifier for papillary thyroid cancer. Using MiXCR, TCRdb reanalyzed the PCR reads. TCRdb, not the authors, supplied the V and J calls. There are about 30,000 clones in the sample; just under 30% occur only once, and about 32% lies in the top ten. V dropped 5 bases and J dropped 4 bases, with 23 bases sitting between them. Germline assignment: CDR1 DFQATT and CDR2 SNEGSKA (reference sequence). CDR3 length equals 16 residues. Study results and limitations: Significantly higher TCR beta diversity was reportedly seen in malignant thyroid tumors than benign nodules, in blood and tumor.

Of note for this clone: Its antigen is not identified.

Thyroid surgery was performed in patients who had received no treatment beforehand. The receptor was derived from a female donor with papillary thyroid cancer or a benign thyroid nodule (not recorded which). Some clones in this sample may be carry-over from other donors' samples. Sequencing input: blood. This sequence joins TRBV20-1 and TRBJ1-2; tentative D call: TRBD1 (5 bases). CDR3 protein: CSAYDSFRGLVYGYTF. CDR3 DNA sequence: TGCAGTGCTTACGACTCTTTTCGGGGCCTTGTCTATGGCTACACCTTC.